This T cell receptor beta chain was found in a study of human T cells and chemical hapten exposure. Across the whole study: Patches with 0.01% DPC went on the upper back, and the tests were read at 6 days. Per-sample TCR yield variability stemmed mainly from small pooled library volume differences. Study results and limitations: Expanded TCRs made up significantly more big CDR3 similarity clusters than controls did.

A remark on this clonotype: The antigen is not known.

Time point given: pre-sensitization, week 0. Stated treatment: therapeutic diphenylcyclopropenone sensitization with weekly scalp DPC. Sequencing started from total RNA isolated from unfractionated whole blood. Donation of samples came from alopecia patients who were 18 to 70 years old and suitable for DPC. TCRdb re-derived calls from the RACE reads in MiXCR, one entry per CDR3 protein. The sample contains approximately 52,000 distinct CDR3 sequences, 9.5% to 10% of which appear only once. Sequenced here: whole blood, sampled in connection with sensitization to the hapten diphenylcyclopropenone (DPC). This TCR derives from a woman aged 25-40 years with alopecia areata. Some clones in this sample may be carry-over from other donors' samples.

The CDR3 spells CASSYREGQLSYEQYF. The CDR3 region has the DNA TGTGCCAGCAGTTACCGAGAGGGACAGCTCTCCTACGAGCAGTACTTC. The chain recombines TRBV6-2 or TRBV6-3 with TRBJ2-7; the match to TRBD1 covers 7 bases. V shed 2 bases, J shed 0 bases, and the junction held 7 bases outside the gene matches. The CDR3 consists of 16 residues. Germline assignment: CDR1 MNHEY and CDR2 SVGEGT.